Listed below are T cell receptor beta chains from one sample, sequenced in a study of T cells after posttransplantation cyclophosphamide. Only in-frame clones appear in the TCRdb table, and some are missing; sequencing was by immunoSEQ multiplex PCR. The record shows tens of thousands of clones for this sample, with no singletons present. The sample consisted of PBMCs. The receptors here all came from an older woman in good health, CMV-negative, and a related stem cell transplant donor. CDR3s include the opening cysteine and the closing phenylalanine or tryptophan. D genes are given only for firm matches. Not every row has a clone size; where given, it reads once, few, many or a size class.

V gene: TRBV24-1; CDR3 length: 12; D gene: .; J gene: TRBJ2-1; clone size: many; CDR3 protein: CATTSSYNEQFF; CDR3 DNA: TGTGCCACCACATCCAGCTACAATGAGCAGTTCTTC
V gene: TRBV6-5; CDR3 length: 14; D gene: .; J gene: TRBJ1-5; clone size: many; CDR3 protein: CASSQGRSNQPQHF; CDR3 DNA: TGTGCCAGCAGCCAGGGGAGAAGCAATCAGCCCCAGCATTTT
V gene: TRBV27; CDR3 length: 15; D gene: .; J gene: TRBJ1-6; clone size: many; CDR3 protein: CASSFKGNFNSPLHF; CDR3 DNA: TGTGCCAGCAGTTTTAAGGGTAATTTTAATTCACCCCTCCACTTT
V gene: TRBV28; CDR3 length: 15; D gene: TRBD1; J gene: TRBJ1-1; clone size: many; CDR3 protein: CASSPPRTGGTEAFF; CDR3 DNA: TGTGCCAGCAGCCCCCCGCGGACAGGGGGCACTGAAGCTTTCTTT
V gene: TRBV29-1; CDR3 length: 15; D gene: TRBD1; J gene: TRBJ1-3; clone size: many; CDR3 protein: CSGMGRDRAGNTIYF; CDR3 DNA: TGCAGCGGAATGGGCCGGGACAGGGCTGGAAACACCATATATTTT
V gene: TRBV4-1; CDR3 length: 16; D gene: TRBD1; J gene: TRBJ2-3; clone size: many; CDR3 protein: CASSQKPGQGADTQYF; CDR3 DNA: TGCGCCAGCAGCCAGAAACCGGGACAGGGCGCAGATACGCAGTATTTT
V gene: TRBV12-3/TRBV12-4; CDR3 length: 16; D gene: TRBD2; J gene: TRBJ2-5; clone size: many; CDR3 protein: CASSLVLAGFKETQYF; CDR3 DNA: TGTGCCAGCAGTTTAGTTCTAGCGGGGTTCAAAGAGACCCAGTACTTC
V gene: TRBV4-2; CDR3 length: 15; D gene: .; J gene: TRBJ1-5; clone size: few; CDR3 protein: CASSQRGDSNQPQHF; CDR3 DNA: TGTGCCAGCAGCCAACGGGGGGATAGCAATCAGCCCCAGCATTTT
V gene: TRBV5-1; CDR3 length: 17; D gene: .; J gene: TRBJ2-5; clone size: few; CDR3 protein: CASSLVGSLRYQETQYF; CDR3 DNA: TGCGCCAGCAGCTTGGTTGGCTCCCTCAGATACCAAGAGACCCAGTACTTC
V gene: TRBV12-3/TRBV12-4; CDR3 length: 17; D gene: .; J gene: TRBJ1-5; clone size: .; CDR3 protein: CASSYNAGGLSNQPQHF; CDR3 DNA: TGTGCCAGCAGTTACAACGCTGGGGGACTTAGCAATCAGCCCCAGCATTTT
V gene: TRBV9; CDR3 length: 12; D gene: .; J gene: TRBJ2-1; clone size: many; CDR3 protein: CASSVPGSEQFF; CDR3 DNA: TGTGCCAGCAGCGTTCCGGGTAGTGAGCAGTTCTTC
V gene: TRBV9; CDR3 length: 13; D gene: .; J gene: TRBJ2-2; clone size: few; CDR3 protein: CASSVQGPGELFF; CDR3 DNA: TGTGCCAGCAGCGTACAGGGCCCCGGGGAGCTGTTTTTT
V gene: TRBV6-2/TRBV6-3; CDR3 length: 15; D gene: .; J gene: TRBJ1-4; clone size: many; CDR3 protein: CASSYWGSSNEKLFF; CDR3 DNA: TGTGCCAGCAGTTACTGGGGCAGCTCTAATGAAAAACTGTTTTTT
V gene: TRBV5-1; CDR3 length: 14; D gene: TRBD1; J gene: TRBJ1-1; clone size: many; CDR3 protein: CASSLYRGDTEAFF; CDR3 DNA: TGCGCCAGCAGCTTATACAGGGGTGACACTGAAGCTTTCTTT
V gene: TRBV7-6; CDR3 length: 13; D gene: TRBD1; J gene: TRBJ2-7; clone size: .; CDR3 protein: CASSRDRAGEQYF; CDR3 DNA: TGTGCCAGCAGCCGGGACAGGGCGGGGGAGCAGTACTTC
V gene: TRBV24-1; CDR3 length: 13; D gene: .; J gene: TRBJ2-2; clone size: .; CDR3 protein: CATSDLRTGELFF; CDR3 DNA: TGTGCCACCAGTGATTTGCGTACCGGGGAGCTGTTTTTT
V gene: TRBV5-1; CDR3 length: 14; D gene: TRBD2; J gene: TRBJ2-5; clone size: few; CDR3 protein: CASSSGDSGETQYF; CDR3 DNA: TGCGCCAGCAGCAGCGGGGATAGCGGGGAGACCCAGTACTTC
V gene: TRBV6-5; CDR3 length: 14; D gene: TRBD1; J gene: TRBJ2-7; clone size: many; CDR3 protein: CASSYYRGLNEQYF; CDR3 DNA: TGTGCCAGCAGTTACTACAGGGGGCTAAACGAGCAGTACTTC
V gene: TRBV28; CDR3 length: 14; D gene: .; J gene: TRBJ1-1; clone size: .; CDR3 protein: CASRMTTGNAEAFF; CDR3 DNA: TGTGCCAGCAGGATGACCACAGGGAACGCTGAAGCTTTCTTT
V gene: TRBV30; CDR3 length: 15; D gene: TRBD2; J gene: TRBJ2-3; clone size: .; CDR3 protein: CAWNKLAGGADTQYF; CDR3 DNA: TGTGCCTGGAACAAACTAGCGGGGGGAGCAGATACGCAGTATTTT
V gene: TRBV7-2; CDR3 length: 13; D gene: .; J gene: TRBJ2-7; clone size: many; CDR3 protein: CASSLNGGYEQYF; CDR3 DNA: TGTGCCAGCAGCTTAAATGGGGGGTACGAGCAGTACTTC
V gene: TRBV5-1; CDR3 length: 16; D gene: TRBD1; J gene: TRBJ2-7; clone size: many; CDR3 protein: CASSSEGQGALNEQYF; CDR3 DNA: TGCGCCAGCAGCTCCGAGGGACAGGGGGCGCTCAACGAGCAGTACTTC
V gene: TRBV4-3; CDR3 length: 14; D gene: .; J gene: TRBJ1-1; clone size: many; CDR3 protein: CASSRAAGWTEAFF; CDR3 DNA: TGCGCCAGCAGCCGAGCCGCCGGGTGGACTGAAGCTTTCTTT
V gene: TRBV2; CDR3 length: 13; D gene: .; J gene: TRBJ2-1; clone size: many; CDR3 protein: CASRWTLDNEQFF; CDR3 DNA: TGTGCCAGCAGATGGACACTTGACAATGAGCAGTTCTTC
V gene: TRBV5-1; CDR3 length: 15; D gene: TRBD2; J gene: TRBJ2-1; clone size: .; CDR3 protein: CASSFSGRTYNEQFF; CDR3 DNA: TGCGCCAGCAGCTTTAGCGGGCGAACCTACAATGAGCAGTTCTTC
V gene: TRBV11-2; CDR3 length: 16; D gene: TRBD2; J gene: TRBJ2-4; clone size: many; CDR3 protein: CASSLVSSGRVWIQYF; CDR3 DNA: TGTGCCAGCAGCTTAGTGTCTAGCGGGAGAGTATGGATTCAGTACTTC
V gene: TRBV24-1; CDR3 length: 14; D gene: TRBD1; J gene: TRBJ1-2; clone size: .; CDR3 protein: CATSARDRRYGYTF; CDR3 DNA: TGTGCCACCAGTGCTAGGGACAGGAGGTATGGCTACACCTTC
V gene: TRBV28; CDR3 length: 14; D gene: .; J gene: TRBJ2-1; clone size: many; CDR3 protein: CASSLSSSYNEQFF; CDR3 DNA: TGTGCCAGCAGTTTAAGTAGCTCCTACAATGAGCAGTTCTTC
V gene: TRBV6-4; CDR3 length: 16; D gene: TRBD2; J gene: TRBJ2-6; clone size: few; CDR3 protein: CASSRLAGAGANVLTF; CDR3 DNA: TGTGCCAGCAGTCGACTAGCGGGAGCTGGGGCCAACGTCCTGACTTTC
V gene: TRBV30; CDR3 length: 11; D gene: .; J gene: TRBJ1-1; clone size: few; CDR3 protein: CAWNRNTEAFF; CDR3 DNA: TGTGCCTGGAATCGGAACACTGAAGCTTTCTTT
V gene: TRBV29-1; CDR3 length: 14; D gene: .; J gene: TRBJ2-1; clone size: .; CDR3 protein: CSARRSSGYNEQFF; CDR3 DNA: TGCAGCGCCCGCCGGAGCTCAGGCTACAATGAGCAGTTCTTC
V gene: TRBV29-1; CDR3 length: 11; D gene: .; J gene: TRBJ1-2; clone size: many; CDR3 protein: CSVERGSGYTF; CDR3 DNA: TGCAGCGTTGAGAGGGGGTCGGGCTACACCTTC